The T cell receptor (beta chain) described here comes from a study of early T cells in non-severe SARS-CoV-2 infection. Whole-study context: Unpaired chains resulted from sequencing bulk RNA of unsorted whole blood.

This clonotype was found a few times. CDR1 is MNHEY, CDR2 SMNVEV, per germline (reference sequence). Trimming removed 2 bases at V and 10 bases at J, with 12 bases between. CDR3 length equals 14 residues. Each cDNA molecule carried a unique molecular identifier. Via MiXCR, TCRdb re-called the 5' RACE reads, giving one row per CDR3 protein. The repertoire holds 55,000 to 70,000 distinct CDR3 sequences, with about 12% as singletons. The TCR sequence derives from an adult who was a healthcare worker with PCR-confirmed SARS-CoV-2 infection or an uninfected control (not recorded which). The genes are TRBV27 and TRBJ1-6, with no clear D. Material for sequencing was whole blood. CDR3 in amino acids: CASSLMSPTSPLHF. CDR3 sequence (DNA): TGTGCCAGCAGTTTAATGAGCCCCACCTCACCCCTCCACTTT.